This TCR beta chain was sequenced during a study of T cell repertoires in cytomegalovirus infection. Overall study: Both a matching HLA type and CMV infection were indicated by public TCR beta signatures.

V trimming: 6 bases; J trimming: 0 bases; junction bases outside the gene matches: 6. Germline CDR1 reads DFQATT; CDR2 reads SNEGSKA (reference sequence). The CDR3 loop spans 16 amino acids. Overall study results and limits: Of the TCR beta families, the public ones yielded a cumulative frequency that identified carriers of CMV plus the relevant HLA. Dominant in the ex vivo response were TCR beta clonotypes restricted by HLA-C and specific for CMV.

TCRdb analysed the reads with MiXCR anew, one entry per CDR3 protein. The sample has 150,000 to 200,000 distinct CDR3 sequences; approximately 19% are singletons. In the case of this clonotype: Its antigen is not known.

This receptor was obtained from a human donor in good health (CMV status not recorded). Some clones in this sample may be carry-over from other donors' samples. The sequenced sample consisted of PBMCs. This chain uses TRBV20-1 with TRBJ2-3, with 13 bases that match TRBD2. CDR3 nucleotide sequence: TGCAGTGCGTCGGGACTAGCGGGGTTCAGCACAGATACGCAGTATTTT. Translated: CSASGLAGFSTDTQYF.